This T cell receptor (beta chain) was recovered during a study of T cell responses to AZD1222 COVID-19 vaccine. Study-level results: The study identified only a handful of AZD1222 recipients as seropositive at baseline.

This table comes from immunoSEQ multiplex PCR, and its TCRdb copy is limited to in-frame clones, with some not included. The sample has 95,000 to 150,000 clones, about 85% seen once. Concerning this clone itself: The antigen remains unidentified.

CDR1 is MNHEY, CDR2 SVGEGT, per germline. The V and J ends lost 5 bases and 7 bases, in that order; junction bases with no gene match: 9. The CDR3 totals 15 residues. The receptor was derived from an adult in good health. V and J are TRBV6-2 or TRBV6-3 and TRBJ2-1; 9 bases map to TRBD1. The specimen was peripheral blood, collected on day 0 of AZD1222 vaccination. CDR3 in DNA: TGTGCCAGCAGTGGACCCGGGACAGGGTTTAATGAGCAGTTCTTC. This encodes CASSGPGTGFNEQFF.